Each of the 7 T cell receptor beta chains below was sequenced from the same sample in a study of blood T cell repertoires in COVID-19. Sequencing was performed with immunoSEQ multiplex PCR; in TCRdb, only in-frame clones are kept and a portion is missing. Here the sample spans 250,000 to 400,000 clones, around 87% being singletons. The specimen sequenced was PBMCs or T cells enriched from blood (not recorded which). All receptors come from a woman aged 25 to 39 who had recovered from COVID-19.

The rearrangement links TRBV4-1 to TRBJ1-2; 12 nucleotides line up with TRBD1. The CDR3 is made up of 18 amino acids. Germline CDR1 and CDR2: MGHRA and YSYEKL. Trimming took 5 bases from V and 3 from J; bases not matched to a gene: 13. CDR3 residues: CASSGIPGQGADYYGYTF. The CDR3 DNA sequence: TGCGCCAGCAGCGGGATCCCGGGACAGGGGGCCGATTACTATGGCTACACCTTC.

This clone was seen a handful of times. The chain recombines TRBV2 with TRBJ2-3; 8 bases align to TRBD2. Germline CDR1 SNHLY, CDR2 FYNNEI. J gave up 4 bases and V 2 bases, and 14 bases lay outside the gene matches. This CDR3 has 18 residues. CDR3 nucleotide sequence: TGTGCCAGCAGTGAAATAAGTGGACTAGCCCCCCTAGCAGATACGCAGTATTTT. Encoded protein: CASSEISGLAPLADTQYF.

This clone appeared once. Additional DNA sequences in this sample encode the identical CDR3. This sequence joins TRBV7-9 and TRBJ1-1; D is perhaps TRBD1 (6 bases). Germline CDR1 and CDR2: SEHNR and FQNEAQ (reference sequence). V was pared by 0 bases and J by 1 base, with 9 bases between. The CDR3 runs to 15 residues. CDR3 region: CASSLAGAGNTEAFF. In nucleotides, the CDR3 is TGTGCCAGCAGCTTAGCGGGGGCGGGGAACACTGAAGCTTTCTTT.

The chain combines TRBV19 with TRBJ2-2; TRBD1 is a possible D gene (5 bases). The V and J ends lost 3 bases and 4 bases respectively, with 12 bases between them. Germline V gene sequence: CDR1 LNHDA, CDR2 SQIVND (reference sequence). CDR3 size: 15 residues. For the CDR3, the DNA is TGTGCCAGTAGTATCCGAAGGGGAAGCACCGGGGAGCTGTTTTTT. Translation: CASSIRRGSTGELFF.

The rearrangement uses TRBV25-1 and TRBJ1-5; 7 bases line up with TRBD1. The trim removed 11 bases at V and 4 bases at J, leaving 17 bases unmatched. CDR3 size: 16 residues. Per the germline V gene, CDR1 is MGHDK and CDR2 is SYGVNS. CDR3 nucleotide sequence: TGTGCCTTAAAGGGACAGCCACGGACGGGAAATCAGCCCCAGCATTTT. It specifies CALKGQPRTGNQPQHF.

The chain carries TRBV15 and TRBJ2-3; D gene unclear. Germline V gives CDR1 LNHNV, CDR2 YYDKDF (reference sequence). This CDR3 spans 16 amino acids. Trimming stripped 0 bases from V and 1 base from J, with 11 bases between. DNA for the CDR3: TGTGCCACCAGCAGAGATGCGAAACGAGGCACAGATACGCAGTATTTT. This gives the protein CATSRDAKRGTDTQYF.

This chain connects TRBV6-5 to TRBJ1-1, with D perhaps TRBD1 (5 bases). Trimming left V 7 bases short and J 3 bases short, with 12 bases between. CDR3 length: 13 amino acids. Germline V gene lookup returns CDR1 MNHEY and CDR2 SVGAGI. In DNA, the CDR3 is TGTGCCAGCACGGGGGAACAGGACACTGAAGCTTTCTTT. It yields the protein CASTGEQDTEAFF.